This TCR beta chain was identified in a study of cytomegalovirus exposure and HLA in healthy donors (dated by TCRdb to about 2017). At the level of the whole study: An earlier analysis of 587 of the donors reported about 300 Gb of sequence data and some 110 million unique TCR beta sequences obtained from roughly 170 million T cells. Class I and class II HLA loci were covered by the typing at four-digit resolution. Donor age, sex, ethnicity and CMV serostatus were compiled alongside the repertoire data. Five DR-DQ haplotypes were handled as single units for association and clustering, since linkage in the cohort was strong. Among almost 400 genotyped donors of the cohort, an average of approximately 250,000 unique TCR beta nucleotide sequences were sequenced per donor, roughly 20% of them non-productive. To study patterns of TCR occurrence, a later analysis re-analyzed previously published TCR beta repertoires from more than 550 donors and added high-resolution HLA genotyping. In a later genetic analysis, genome-wide SNP genotypes for 398 of the 666 donors were used, and that subset was treated as a discovery cohort. Rather than drawing on any new phenotypic data, the later analysis identified candidate immune exposures from TCR beta sequences and the way those sequences occurred across donors. Besides the first cohort of 666 subjects, a separate validation cohort made up of over 95 different subjects was used. Roughly 300 gigabases of sequencing data and approximately 91 million unique TCR sequences made up an early release that covered over 550 HLA-typed donors. In an earlier analysis of 587 of the donors, high-throughput TCR beta sequencing was used to judge whether each TCR beta V gene segment behaved as functional or pseudogenic. The study aimed to test whether signatures of past pathogen exposure could be identified by cataloging public T cell receptors. The number of donors typed differed by locus, with 629-630 for A, B, C, DRB1 and DQB1, approximately 500 for DQA1, some 570 for DPA1, and under 490 for DPB1. To predict cytomegalovirus infection status, the study combined high-throughput TCR immunosequencing, statistical association of individual TCRs with disease status, and machine learning. The study used immunosequencing to profile the T cell repertoires of under 700 subjects and linked those repertoires to cytomegalovirus serostatus. All discovery cohort repertoires had been generated on a single sequencing platform. Among the roughly 400 genotyped donors, roughly 80% belonged to the genetic ancestry cluster associated with self-reported Caucasian donors. Overall study results and their limits: In a later analysis, HLA-associated TCR beta chains were found to be more clonally expanded and to have lower generation probabilities than equally common non-associated chains. Because counts were too low, around 18 rarely observed V segments, including chromosome 9 orphons, were left out of the earlier analysis of over 550 of the donors. Most TCR sequences were seen in very few donors, while some public TCRs were found in many individuals. A cluster of highly shared sequence variants was judged likely to represent a technical artifact of the sequencing pipeline. A few of the identified cytomegalovirus-associated TCR beta chains were confirmed in vitro to be specific for cytomegalovirus antigens. A total of roughly 160 TCR beta chains were listed by the study as associated with cytomegalovirus. Presence/absence analyses assumed roughly uniform sequencing depth across donors, an assumption that may not hold. Strong co-occurrence of HLA alleles, especially DR and DQ, made assigning TCR associations to individual alleles difficult. According to a later analysis, TCR association rates differed among HLA loci, with DRB1 alleles showing the most associated TCRs and HLA-C alleles showing the fewest. A later analysis associated some 17,000 TCR beta sequences with specific HLA alleles at a false discovery rate of 0.05. The authors suggested that the approach could potentially be generalized to other disease states and immunological phenotypes. Immune exposure information for the cohort was limited to CMV serostatus. Compared with the roughly 710-donor mean, donors in an Asian-associated ancestry cluster had fewer N-insertions in productive TCRs, according to a later genetic analysis. Broadly in line with IMGT annotations, most TCR beta V segments showed up in productive rearrangements about 90% or about 30% of the time in an earlier analysis of a few hundred of the donors. Linkage disequilibrium might explain the correlated functional status among segregating V segments, but an unknown experimental factor could not be excluded. Only TCR beta chains were sequenced in this cohort, and the absence of alpha or paired-chain data limited detectable features. In a later analysis, most CMV-associated TCR beta chains were found to appear HLA-restricted, with HLA associations seemingly driven largely by CMV exposure. Some IMGT-functional V segments, including TRBV6-2 and TRBV6-3, could not be told apart with the 87-base-pair reads, so those segments were excluded. Because HLA typing was unavailable for some donors at each locus, only the typed subset was used in association tests. A further reported finding was that TCR beta sequences accurately predicted the HLA-A and HLA-B alleles for most subjects in the first cohort. In a later genetic analysis, a missense DCLRE1C variant was associated with V-gene and J-gene trimming of TCR beta chains, and the association was replicated in an independent cohort. In a later analysis, several top co-occurrence clusters were reported to appear linked to parvovirus B19, influenza, CMV and Epstein-Barr virus. The classifier was reported to diagnose cytomegalovirus status with high specificity and sensitivity in both the original cohort and the validation cohort.

The library was obtained by the immunoSEQ multiplex PCR assay. For the multiplex PCR, a mixture combining 60 forward primers for TCR Vbeta segments and 13 reverse primers for TCR Jbeta segments was used. The CDR3 region of rearranged TCR beta genes was amplified from genomic DNA by a multiplex PCR assay. The Illumina HiSeq System was used to sequence the amplified TCR beta libraries as 87-base-pair reads. In the paper's pipeline: A later analysis counted about 76 million unique TCR beta chains across the 500 to 850 repertoires, and 10 million to 11 million of these chains were shared by at least two donors. Raw reads were error-corrected and collapsed into unique sequences with a nearest-neighbor algorithm that merged closely related sequences to remove PCR and sequencing errors. To assign V, D and J gene segments, CDR3 sequences were aligned to IMGT reference sequences. For a sequence to be retained, a match of at least six nucleotides was required to both a V gene segment and a J gene segment. Rearrangements were called productive when the CDR3 lacked stop codons and stayed in frame with V and J; all others were non-productive. CDR3 was defined by IMGT convention, running from the second conserved V-encoded cysteine to the conserved J-encoded phenylalanine. The earlier analysis of about 590 of the donors excluded sequences that lacked an unambiguous match to a single V gene segment. An earlier analysis of about 600 of the donors called V segments functional above 56.7% productive rearrangements and segregating when the between-donor standard deviation exceeded 5%. A statistical classification framework was developed to diagnose cytomegalovirus status using the catalog of TCR beta chain sequences. In a later analysis, V and J genes were assigned by comparing TCR nucleotide sequences against IMGT/GENE-DB human TR gene sequences. Using the TCRdist pipeline, a later analysis assigned CDR3 sequences along with most-parsimonious VDJ recombination scenarios. In a later analysis, each TCR beta chain was defined by its CDR3 amino acid sequence together with its V-gene family, and reads without a unique V-gene family were excluded. To address suspected cross-contamination and a sequencing artifact, a later analysis removed 450 to 700 highly shared, low-generation-probability nucleotide sequences. For each public chain, a later analysis derived a clonal expansion index from normalized ranks of inferred template counts within each repertoire. In a later analysis, generation probabilities were computed with a VDJ recombination model fitted to out-of-frame rearrangements, and the resulting probabilities were checked against IGoR. In a later analysis, hypergeometric tests were used to score TCR-TCR, TCR-HLA and TCR-CMV co-occurrence, with a repertoire-size bias correction applied to TCR pairs. To estimate false discovery rates, a later analysis permuted the HLA or CMV assignments 20 times. In a later analysis, co-occurring TCRs were grouped using DBSCAN, with TCRdist sequence similarity added in when clustering inside HLA-allele-positive subsets. Repertoires with fewer than 30,000 or more than 120,000 public chains, plus five repertoires with anomalous nucleotide sharing, were excluded from co-occurrence clustering. Entries here come from immuneACCESS through TCRdb and include only in-frame sequences with V and J called. Some clones fail to appear in such tables; in the studies checked, an unresolved V gene covers under half of the shortfall, and the cause of the remainder is unknown. The DNA was the basis for D and trimming; V, J and clone size are from that table. The sample contains roughly 200,000 clones, 80% to 90% of them found a single time. About 1.8% of the sample is held by the ten biggest clonotypes.

Trimming takes 6 bases from V and 4 bases from J, and the germline ends sit 13 bases apart. Inclusive of the bounding cysteine and phenylalanine, the CDR3 is 14 residues long. Kept here is only the CDR3 DNA, which spans 42 bases and is read in frame from base 1. CDR1 ENHRY and CDR2 SYGVKD were looked up in the germline V gene. The cohort consisted of hundreds of healthy bone marrow donors. At the time of sampling, every cohort member was nominally healthy, though immune exposures that went unrecorded were likely present. The donor tested CMV seropositive and was one of the 289 seropositive cohort members. A peripheral blood sample was collected from each donor, and TCR beta sequencing was performed on peripheral blood mononuclear cells. Genomic DNA extraction from the blood cell samples was performed with the Qiagen DNeasy Blood Extraction Kit. As concerns this clone: It has no known antigen specificity. There are no base qualities to consult, and no much larger clone falls within one base.

The source is a man aged 35-49 years in good health and CMV-seropositive. The specimen was PBMCs. The rearrangement joined TRBV10-3 to TRBJ1-3, with TRBD1 as a weak D call on 5 bases. The CDR3 sequence is CAIRKTGDGNTIYF. The nucleotide sequence reads as follows: TGTGCCATCAGGAAAACAGGCGACGGAAACACCATATATTTT.